The rows below give T cell receptor beta chains drawn from one sample of a study of CDR3 diversity in severe acne. Using its own MiXCR run on the PCR reads, TCRdb lists one record per CDR3 protein. This sample has some 85,000 distinct CDR3 sequences, with less than 65% found just once. What was sequenced was blood. These receptors were obtained from a male donor with severe acne vulgaris. The CDR3 runs from the conserved cysteine through the conserved F or W.

j_gene: TRBJ1-5; v_gene: TRBV20-1; CDR3aa: CSATVPGGDNQPQHF
j_gene: TRBJ2-5; v_gene: TRBV7-8; CDR3aa: CASSTGLQETQYF
j_gene: TRBJ2-1; v_gene: TRBV12-3/TRBV12-4; CDR3aa: CATGLAGINEQFF
j_gene: TRBJ1-1; v_gene: TRBV20-1; CDR3aa: CSARDRVVSDEAFF
j_gene: TRBJ1-1; v_gene: TRBV6-2/TRBV6-3; CDR3aa: CARVSETGGTEAFF
j_gene: TRBJ2-3; v_gene: TRBV29-1; CDR3aa: CSGGTTPGDTQYF
j_gene: TRBJ1-3; v_gene: TRBV18; CDR3aa: CASSRDPVLSGNTIYF
j_gene: TRBJ1-5; v_gene: TRBV19; CDR3aa: CASRGPNQPQHF
j_gene: TRBJ1-1; v_gene: TRBV4-1; CDR3aa: CASSQELRPTEAFF
j_gene: TRBJ2-1; v_gene: TRBV11-2; CDR3aa: CASTSRLAGANEQFF